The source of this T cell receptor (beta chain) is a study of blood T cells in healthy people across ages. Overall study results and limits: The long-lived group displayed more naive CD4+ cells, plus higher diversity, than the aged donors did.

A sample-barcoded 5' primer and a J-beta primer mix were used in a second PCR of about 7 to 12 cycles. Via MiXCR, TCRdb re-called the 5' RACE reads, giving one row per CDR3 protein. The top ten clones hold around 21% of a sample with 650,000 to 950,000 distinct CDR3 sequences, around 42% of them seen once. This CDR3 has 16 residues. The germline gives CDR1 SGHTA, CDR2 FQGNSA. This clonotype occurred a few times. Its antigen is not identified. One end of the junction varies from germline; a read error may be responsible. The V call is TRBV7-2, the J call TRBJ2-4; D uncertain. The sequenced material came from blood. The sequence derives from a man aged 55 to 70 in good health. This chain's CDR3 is CAGSRSAVGAKNIQYF. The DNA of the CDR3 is TGTGCCGGCAGTCGATCCGCGGTGGGAGCCAAAAACATTCAGTACTTC.